The source of this T cell receptor (beta chain) is a study of control samples from healthy donors and cancer patients. Germline assignment: CDR1 LGHDT and CDR2 YNNKEL (reference sequence). This CDR3 comprises 14 residues. Trimming at V came to 4 bases and at J to 6 bases, leaving 8 bases not matched to a gene. Method: immunoSEQ multiplex PCR; TCRdb's copy keeps in-frame clones and lacks some. Found here are about 51,000 clones, roughly nine tenths of them singletons; the top ten hold roughly 1.5%. This TCR derives from a man aged 40-49 years with colorectal cancer. The source material was PBMCs. This rearrangement joins TRBV3-1 (or the pseudogene TRBV3-2) to TRBJ1-1, with TRBD1 matching 7 bases. The CDR3 DNA reads TGTGCCAGCAGCCCCGGCCCCGGGACAGCTGAAGCTTTCTTT. Protein sequence: CASSPGPGTAEAFF.